Below are 18 T cell receptor beta chains sequenced from a single sample in a study of read filtering for tumor transcriptome and immune sequencing. Molecular barcoded adaptors covering alpha/delta and beta/gamma chains were used on roughly 400 ng RNA. TCRdb re-called the reads through MiXCR, storing one row per CDR3 protein. The sample lists some 41,000 distinct CDR3 sequences, 13% occurring once. Sequenced: a population of CD138-negative cells sorted from bone marrow. These receptors were obtained from a donor at least 40 years old with multiple myeloma.

The table lists this clonotype with a few counts. This chain uses TRBV3-1 with TRBJ1-5; D gene ambiguous. V was shortened by 9 bases and J by 5 bases, with 14 bases between the two germline ends. CDR1 LGHDT and CDR2 YNNKEL come from the germline V gene (reference sequence). The CDR3 consists of 13 residues. This CDR3 reads CASSRQADQPQHF. DNA of the CDR3: TGTGCCAGTTCAAGACAAGCCGATCAGCCCCAGCATTTT.

This clonotype was seen ten or more times. The rearrangement uses TRBV7-2 and TRBJ2-3; D gene uncertain. The CDR3 has 11 amino acids. Trimming left V 5 bases short and J 3 bases short, with 3 bases between. The germline V gene has CDR1 SGHTA and CDR2 FQGNSA. Here the CDR3 DNA reads TGTGCCAGCAGCGTGACAGATACGCAGTATTTT. Protein sequence: CASSVTDTQYF.

Ten or more counts support this clonotype. This chain uses TRBV27 with TRBJ1-1, with 7 bases matching TRBD1. The CDR3 runs to 13 residues. CDR1 and CDR2 (germline): MNHEY, SMNVEV (reference sequence). Germline trimming cut 3 bases from V and 4 bases from J; bases unmatched to any gene: 2. The CDR3 spells CASSFNRGTEAFF. The CDR3 DNA is TGTGCCAGCAGTTTTAACAGGGGCACTGAAGCTTTCTTT.

Within the sample, this clonotype is large (0.1 to 1%). The chain couples TRBV12-2 to TRBJ2-4; TRBD1, the D gene given by the table, was not confirmed from the DNA. TRBV12-2 is flagged as a pseudogene. CDR3 length: 11 amino acids. Here the CDR3 reads CARGSANIQYF. DNA of the CDR3: TGTGCAAGGGGCTCGGCGAACATTCAGTACTTC.

Here the CDR3 DNA reads TGTGCCAGCAGTGTGACTAGGGGTAAGGAGCAGTTCTTC. The encoded protein is CASSVTRGKEQFF. V and J are TRBV27 and TRBJ2-1; a weak D match, TRBD2 (6 bases). In germline, CDR1 is MNHEY, CDR2 SMNVEV (reference sequence). The ends were cut back, 5 bases at V and 10 bases at J, with 15 bases in the middle. There are 13 residues in the CDR3.

With respect to this clonotype: It may be a read error: a sequence one base away is much more abundant. This chain links TRBV10-2 with TRBJ1-1, with D possibly matching TRBD1 (5 bases). This CDR3 has 13 residues. In germline, CDR1 is WSHSY, CDR2 SAAADI. The chain's CDR3 is CASSGQTTTEAVF. CDR3 nucleotides: TGCGCCAGCAGTGGACAGACGACCACTGAAGCTGTCTTT.

This clonotype was seen at least ten times. The chain joins TRBV28 to TRBJ1-1; no clear D. Germline V lookup: CDR1 MDHEN, CDR2 SYDVKM. With 3 bases removed from V and 3 bases from J, the gap between germline ends came to 14 bases. There are 15 residues in the CDR3. This CDR3 is CASSFPNTRDTEAFF. CDR3 nucleotides: TGTGCCAGCAGTTTTCCCAATACTCGGGACACTGAAGCTTTCTTT.

This clonotype was detected many times. The chain links TRBV24-1 to TRBJ2-5; TRBD1 matches 7 bases. Germline CDR1 is KGHDR and CDR2 is SFDVKD. The CDR3 runs 14 residues. The junction had 4 bases not matched to a gene; V was cut back by 6 bases and J by 1 base. The CDR3 coding sequence is TGTGCCACCAGTCCCGGGACAGCCCAAGAGACCCAGTACTTC. As protein: CATSPGTAQETQYF.

Ten or more counts support this clonotype. The chain employs TRBV4-3 and TRBJ1-4; D gene unclear. The CDR3 is 13 amino acids. Trimming left V 3 bases short and J 2 bases short, with 4 bases between. The germline V gene encodes CDR1 LGHNA and CDR2 YSLEER. This chain's CDR3 is CASSHGTNEKLFF. In nucleotides, the CDR3 is TGCGCCAGCAGCCACGGGACTAATGAAAAACTGTTTTTT.

The table lists this clonotype with a few counts. The V gene is TRBV7-9, the J gene TRBJ2-3; 7 bases match TRBD1. The CDR3 is 16 amino acids. V was clipped by 4 bases and J by 0 bases; unmatched bases: 7. Germline V gene sequence: CDR1 SEHNR, CDR2 FQNEAQ (reference sequence). In DNA, the CDR3 is TGTGCCAGCAGCTCGAGGACAGGCGCTAGCACAGATACGCAGTATTTT. Translated, it gives CASSSRTGASTDTQYF.

Many counts were recorded for this clonotype. The CDR3 loop is CSARETGDTEAFF. In DNA form, the CDR3 reads TGCAGTGCTAGGGAGACAGGGGACACTGAAGCTTTCTTT. The chain links TRBV20-1 to TRBJ1-1, with 8 bases that match TRBD1. CDR3 size: 13 residues. The germline gives CDR1 DFQATT, CDR2 SNEGSKA (reference sequence). J was trimmed by 3 bases and V by 3 bases; bases with no gene match: 3.

This clonotype was found many times. V and J are TRBV5-1 and TRBJ1-5, with D possibly being TRBD1 (6 bases). Trimming cost V 4 bases and J 3 bases, with 11 bases left between them. Germline assignment: CDR1 SGHRS and CDR2 YFSETQ. CDR3 length: 14 amino acids. CDR3 in DNA: TGCGCCAGCAGCCCCACAGGGCCCAATCAGCCCCAGCATTTT. Translation gives CASSPTGPNQPQHF.

This clonotype has ten or more counts. This sequence joins TRBV28 and TRBJ1-5; TRBD1 is a possible D gene (6 bases). The V gene lost 7 bases and the J gene lost 2 bases, with 12 bases spanning the gap. The CDR3 contains 14 residues. Germline-derived CDR1 and CDR2 are MDHEN and SYDVKM. The CDR3 DNA reads as TGTGCCAGCACCTCCTGGACAGGCAATCAGCCCCAGCATTTT. This codes for CASTSWTGNQPQHF.

The sample holds many counts of this clonotype. J is TRBJ2-5 and V is TRBV30; D possibly uses TRBD1 or TRBD2 (5 bases each). The CDR3 is made up of 13 amino acids. Germline values: CDR1 GTSNPN, CDR2 SVGIG (reference sequence). The V end was cut by 1 base, the J end by 2 bases, with 8 bases between. The CDR3 sequence: CAWSGGWQETQYF. The CDR3 DNA reads as TGTGCCTGGAGTGGGGGGTGGCAAGAGACCCAGTACTTC.

This clonotype was recorded at least ten times. The J gene is TRBJ1-2, the V gene TRBV24-1, with a weak D call TRBD1 (5 bases). This CDR3 has 14 residues. Germline V gene lookup returns CDR1 KGHDR and CDR2 SFDVKD. The germline V and J ends were trimmed by 7 bases and 3 bases, with 14 bases remaining between them. CDR3 sequence reads: CATRSREEDYGYTF. CDR3 DNA: TGTGCCACCAGATCCAGGGAGGAGGACTATGGCTACACCTTC.

This clonotype showed up many times. The chain employs TRBV20-1 and TRBJ2-5; D call uncertain. Germline V CDR1 and CDR2: DFQATT, SNEGSKA (reference sequence). This CDR3 contains 13 residues. Trimming cost V 8 bases and J 3 bases, with 16 bases left between them. Here the CDR3 reads CSTKGLIKETQYF. As DNA, the CDR3 is TGCAGTACTAAGGGCCTTATCAAAGAGACCCAGTACTTC.

In regard to this clonotype: This could be a read error, since a much larger clone is one nucleotide away. The chain has TRBV11-3 and TRBJ2-1, with D tentatively TRBD1 (5 bases). The germline CDR1 and CDR2 sequences are SGHNT and YENEEA. The CDR3 length is 13 residues. The DNA of the CDR3 is TGTGCCAGCAGCTTAATAACAGGAGATGAGCGGTTCTTC. It encodes CASSLITGDERFF.

With regard to this clonotype: The CDR3 does not close with the conserved phenylalanine or tryptophan, likely indicating a read error. The chain joins TRBV9 to TRBJ2-1; tentatively, D is TRBD1 (5 bases). There are 16 residues in the CDR3. CDR1 is SGDLS and CDR2 is YYNGEE in the germline V gene. The CDR3 DNA reads TGTGCCAGCGGCGTAGAATGGGGCCCTTGGTACAATGAGCAGTTCCTC. The encoded protein is CASGVEWGPWYNEQFL.